This T cell receptor (beta chain) was sequenced for a study of breast tumors, draining lymph nodes, adjacent tissues. This CDR3 has 16 residues. Trimming took 6 bases from V and 0 from J; bases not matched to a gene: 5. Via MiXCR, TCRdb re-called the multiplex PCR reads, giving one row per CDR3 protein. This sample has about 7,600 distinct CDR3 sequences, with under 85% found just once. The rearrangement links TRBV12-3 or TRBV12-4 to TRBJ2-1, with 10 bases aligning to TRBD2. The sample comprised tumor-adjacent breast tissue. This sequence originates from a female donor with breast cancer. Some clones in this sample may be carry-over from other donors' samples. The CDR3 region has the DNA TGTGCCAGCAGCCATCCTAGCGGGAGCTCCTACAATGAGCAGTTCTTC. Translated, it gives CASSHPSGSSYNEQFF.